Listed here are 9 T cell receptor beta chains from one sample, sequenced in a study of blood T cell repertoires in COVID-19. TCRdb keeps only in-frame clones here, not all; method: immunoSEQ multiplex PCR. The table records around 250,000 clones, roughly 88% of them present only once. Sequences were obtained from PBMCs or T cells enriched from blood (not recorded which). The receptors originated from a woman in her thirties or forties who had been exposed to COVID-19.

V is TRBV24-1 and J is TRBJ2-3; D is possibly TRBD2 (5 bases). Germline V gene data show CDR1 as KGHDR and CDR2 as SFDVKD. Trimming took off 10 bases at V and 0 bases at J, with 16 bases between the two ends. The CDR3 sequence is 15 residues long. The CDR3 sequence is CATRPASPSTDTQYF. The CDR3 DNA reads TGTGCCACACGCCCGGCTAGCCCTAGCACAGATACGCAGTATTTT.

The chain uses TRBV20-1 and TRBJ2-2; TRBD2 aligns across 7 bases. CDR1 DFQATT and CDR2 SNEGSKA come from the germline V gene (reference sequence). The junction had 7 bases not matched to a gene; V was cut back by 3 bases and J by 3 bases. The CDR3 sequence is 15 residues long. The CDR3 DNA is TGCAGTGCTAGTGGCGGGAGTGGGGACACCGGGGAGCTGTTTTTT. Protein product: CSASGGSGDTGELFF.

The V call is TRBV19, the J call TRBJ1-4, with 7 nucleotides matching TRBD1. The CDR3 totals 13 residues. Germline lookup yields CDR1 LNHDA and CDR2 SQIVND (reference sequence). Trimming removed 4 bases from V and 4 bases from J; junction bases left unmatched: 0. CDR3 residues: CASSRQGNEKLFF. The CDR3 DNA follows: TGTGCCAGTAGTAGACAGGGTAATGAAAAACTGTTTTTT. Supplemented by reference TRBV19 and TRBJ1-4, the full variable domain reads DGGITQSPKYLFRKEGQNVTLSCEQNLNHDAMYWYRQDPGQGLRLIYYSQIVNDFQKGDIAEGYSVSREKKESFPLTVTSAQKNPTAFYLCASSRQGNEKLFFGSGTQLSVL.

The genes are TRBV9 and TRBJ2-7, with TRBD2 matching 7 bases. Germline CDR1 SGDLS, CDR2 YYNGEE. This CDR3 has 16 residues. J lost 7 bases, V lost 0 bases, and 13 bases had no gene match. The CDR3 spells CASSVEFAGDLGEQYF. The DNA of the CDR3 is TGTGCCAGCAGCGTAGAATTCGCGGGGGATCTAGGAGAGCAGTACTTC.

CDR3 in amino acids: CAISDSAGGGDTQYF. Here the CDR3 DNA reads TGTGCCATCAGTGATTCGGCGGGGGGGGGAGATACGCAGTATTTT. The V gene is TRBV10-3, the J gene TRBJ2-3, with 9 nucleotides matching TRBD2. Germline V gene sequence: CDR1 ENHRY, CDR2 SYGVKD. This CDR3 contains 15 residues. Germline trimming cut 3 bases from V and 5 bases from J; bases unmatched to any gene: 6.

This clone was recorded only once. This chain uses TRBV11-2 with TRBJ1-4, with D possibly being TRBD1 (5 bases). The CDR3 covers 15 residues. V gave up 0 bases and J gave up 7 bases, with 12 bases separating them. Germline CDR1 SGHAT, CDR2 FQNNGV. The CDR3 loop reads CASSLEGLASEKLFF. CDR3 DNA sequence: TGTGCCAGCAGCTTAGAGGGGCTGGCGAGTGAAAAACTGTTTTTT.

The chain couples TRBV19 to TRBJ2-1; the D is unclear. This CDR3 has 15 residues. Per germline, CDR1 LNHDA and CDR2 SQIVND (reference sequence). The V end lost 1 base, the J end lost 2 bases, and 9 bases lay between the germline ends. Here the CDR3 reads CASSIGPLTYNEQFF. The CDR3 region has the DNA TGTGCCAGTAGTATAGGTCCCTTAACCTACAATGAGCAGTTCTTC.

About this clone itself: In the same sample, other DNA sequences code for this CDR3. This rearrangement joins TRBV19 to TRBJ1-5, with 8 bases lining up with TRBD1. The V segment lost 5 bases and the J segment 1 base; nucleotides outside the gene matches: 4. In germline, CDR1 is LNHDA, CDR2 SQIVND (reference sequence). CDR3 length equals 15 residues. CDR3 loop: CASSLTGGSNQPQHF. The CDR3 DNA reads TGTGCCAGTAGTCTTACAGGGGGGAGCAATCAGCCCCAGCATTTT.

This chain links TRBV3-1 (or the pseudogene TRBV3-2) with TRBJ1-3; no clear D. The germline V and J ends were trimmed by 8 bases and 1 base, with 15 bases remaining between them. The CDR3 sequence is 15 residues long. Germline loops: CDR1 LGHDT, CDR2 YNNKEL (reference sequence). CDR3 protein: CASGLLSGSGNTIYF. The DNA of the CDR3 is TGTGCCAGCGGACTATTAAGTGGATCTGGAAACACCATATATTTT.